This T cell receptor beta chain was identified during a study of cytomegalovirus exposure and HLA in healthy donors (dated by TCRdb to about 2017). Describing the broader study: An earlier analysis of about 530 of the donors reported 276 Gb of sequence data and around 110 million unique TCR beta sequences obtained from around 180 million T cells. Roughly 300 gigabases of sequencing data and some 85 million unique TCR sequences were included in an early release covering roughly 600 HLA-typed donors. Among the roughly 400 genotyped donors, around 79% belonged to the genetic ancestry cluster associated with self-reported Caucasian donors. The study aimed to test whether signatures of past pathogen exposure could be identified by cataloging public T cell receptors. The study used immunosequencing to profile the T cell repertoires of several hundred subjects and linked those repertoires to cytomegalovirus serostatus. A separate validation cohort of 100 to 150 different subjects was used in addition to the roughly 720-subject first cohort. To predict cytomegalovirus infection status, the study combined high-throughput TCR immunosequencing, statistical association of individual TCRs with disease status, and machine learning. To study patterns of TCR occurrence, a later analysis re-analyzed previously published TCR beta repertoires from 550 to 800 donors and added high-resolution HLA genotyping. Rather than drawing on any new phenotypic data, the later analysis identified candidate immune exposures from TCR beta sequences and the way those sequences occurred across donors. To decide whether each TCR beta V gene segment behaved as functional or pseudogenic, an earlier analysis of 587 of the donors relied on high-throughput TCR beta sequencing. Donor age, sex, ethnicity and CMV serostatus were compiled together with the repertoire data. In a later genetic analysis, genome-wide SNP genotypes for about 65% of the roughly 700 donors were used, and that subset was treated as a discovery cohort. All discovery cohort repertoires had been generated on a single sequencing platform. Class I and class II HLA loci were covered by the typing at four-digit resolution. Typing coverage differed by locus: A, B, C, DRB1 and DQB1 were typed in about 620-640 donors, DQA1 in 522, DPA1 in 606, and DPB1 in roughly 470. About 5 DR-DQ haplotypes were handled as single units for association and clustering, since linkage in the cohort was strong. Across approximately 400 genotyped donors of the cohort, an average of about 240,000 unique TCR beta nucleotide sequences per donor were sequenced, and approximately 17% of those sequences were non-productive. Study-level results and caveats: Because HLA typing was unavailable for some donors at each locus, only the typed subset was used in association tests. A further reported finding was that TCR beta sequences accurately predicted the HLA-A and HLA-B alleles for most subjects in the first cohort. Cytomegalovirus status was reported to be diagnosed by the classifier with high specificity and sensitivity in both the original and validation cohorts. A later analysis found that most CMV-associated TCR beta chains appeared HLA-restricted, with HLA associations seemingly driven largely by CMV exposure. A later genetic analysis reported fewer N-insertions in productive TCRs among donors in an Asian-associated ancestry cluster than the roughly 670-donor mean. Correlated functional status among segregating V segments might be attributable to linkage disequilibrium, but an unknown experimental factor could not be ruled out. Across donors, most TCR sequences were observed very rarely, whereas some public TCRs were present in many individuals. V-gene and J-gene trimming of TCR beta chains was associated with a missense DCLRE1C variant in a later genetic analysis, and the association was replicated in an independent cohort. Sequencing depth was assumed to be roughly uniform across donors in the presence/absence analyses, though that assumption may not hold. According to a later analysis, TCR association rates differed among HLA loci, with DRB1 alleles showing the most associated TCRs and HLA-C alleles showing the fewest. In this cohort, only TCR beta chains were sequenced, and detectable features were limited by the absence of alpha or paired-chain data. Because counts were too low, about 15 rarely observed V segments, including chromosome 9 orphons, were left out of the earlier analysis of 587 of the donors. Several of the top co-occurrence clusters appeared to be linked to parvovirus B19, influenza, CMV and Epstein-Barr virus, according to a later analysis. A cluster of highly shared sequence variants was judged likely to be a technical artifact of the sequencing pipeline. In vitro tests confirmed that a few of the cytomegalovirus-associated TCR beta chains recognize cytomegalovirus antigens. In a later analysis, HLA-associated TCR beta chains showed more clonal expansion and lower generation probabilities than non-associated chains that were equally common. In an earlier analysis of 450 to 750 of the donors, most TCR beta V segments appeared in productive rearrangements about 90% or about 30% of the time, broadly matching IMGT annotations. The study gave a list of over 150 TCR beta chains associated with cytomegalovirus. Immune exposure information for the cohort was limited to CMV serostatus. When HLA alleles, especially DR and DQ, strongly co-occurred, attributing TCR associations to individual alleles was difficult. The 87-base-pair reads could not distinguish some IMGT-functional V segments, including TRBV6-2 and TRBV6-3, so those segments were excluded. The authors suggested that the approach could potentially be extended to other disease states and immunological phenotypes. At a false discovery rate of 0.05, a later analysis linked around 17,000 TCR beta sequences to specific HLA alleles.

The cohort comprised 550 to 700 healthy bone marrow donors. At the time of sampling, every cohort member was nominally healthy, though immune exposures that went unrecorded were likely present. The donor tested CMV seronegative and was one of the 352 seronegative cohort members. A peripheral blood sample was provided by each donor, and peripheral blood mononuclear cells were used for TCR beta sequencing. Genomic DNA was extracted from the blood cell samples with the Qiagen DNeasy Blood Extraction Kit. The germline V and J ends show losses of 4 bases and 2 bases respectively, and no gene match explains 4 bases of the junction. Taken from the germline V gene, the CDR1 and CDR2 loops are SQVTM and ANQGSEA. Including cysteine and phenylalanine, the CDR3 has 14 amino acids. The DNA shown is the 42-base CDR3, in frame from base 1. Turning to this clone: The antigen this receptor binds is unknown. No base qualities exist here, and no much larger clone lies one base off it.

The library was prepared using the immunoSEQ multiplex PCR assay. The multiplex PCR relied on a mix of 60 forward primers for TCR Vbeta segments and 13 reverse primers for TCR Jbeta segments. The CDR3 region of rearranged TCR beta genes was amplified from genomic DNA with a multiplex PCR assay. The Illumina HiSeq System was used to sequence the amplified TCR beta libraries as 87-base-pair reads. The authors' pipeline ran thus. A later analysis counted about 76 million unique TCR beta chains across the 666 repertoires, and 9.5 million to 11 million of these chains were shared by at least two donors. Raw reads were error-corrected and collapsed into unique sequences with a nearest-neighbor algorithm that merged closely related sequences to remove PCR and sequencing errors. V, D and J gene segments were assigned by aligning CDR3 sequences to IMGT reference sequences. Each retained sequence needed at least a six-nucleotide match to both a V gene segment and a J gene segment. Rearrangements were classified as productive when the CDR3 lacked stop codons and remained in frame with V and J, and all other rearrangements were classified as non-productive. CDR3 was defined by IMGT convention, running from the second conserved V-encoded cysteine to the conserved J-encoded phenylalanine. Sequences without an unambiguous match to a single V gene segment were excluded from the earlier analysis of 587 of the donors. An earlier analysis of some 610 of the donors called V segments functional above 56.7% productive rearrangements and segregating when the between-donor standard deviation exceeded 5%. To diagnose cytomegalovirus status from the catalog of TCR beta chain sequences, a statistical classification framework was built. In a later analysis, V and J genes were assigned by comparing TCR nucleotide sequences against IMGT/GENE-DB human TR gene sequences. A later analysis assigned CDR3 sequences and most-parsimonious VDJ recombination scenarios with the TCRdist pipeline. A later analysis defined each TCR beta chain by its CDR3 amino acid sequence plus V-gene family, and excluded reads lacking a unique V-gene family. A later analysis removed 600 or so highly shared, low-generation-probability nucleotide sequences to deal with suspected cross-contamination and a sequencing artifact. In a later analysis, a clonal expansion index for each public chain was calculated from normalized within-repertoire ranks of inferred template counts. A later analysis computed generation probabilities with a VDJ recombination model fitted to out-of-frame rearrangements, and checked the results against IGoR. Hypergeometric tests were used in a later analysis to score TCR-TCR, TCR-HLA and TCR-CMV co-occurrence, with a repertoire-size bias correction applied to the TCR pairs. To estimate false discovery rates, a later analysis permuted the HLA or CMV assignments 20 times. In a later analysis, co-occurring TCRs were grouped with DBSCAN, and TCRdist sequence similarity was added when clustering was performed within HLA-allele-positive subsets. Co-occurrence clustering excluded repertoires with fewer than 30,000 or more than 120,000 public chains, plus five with anomalous nucleotide sharing. The table comes from immuneACCESS by way of TCRdb, which keeps in-frame sequences with V and J called. Part of the clones is missing from these tables; in studies checked, under half for an unresolved V gene and the rest for unknown reasons. V and J calls plus clone size are reproduced from that table; the DNA served to infer D and trimming. Across this sample there are 120,000 or so clones, with approximately 80% seen only once. The ten largest clones add up to 2.2% of the sample.

The chain was built from TRBV29-1 and TRBJ2-7, and TRBD1 matches 11 of the central bases. Sequencing was carried out using PBMCs. The receptor's source is a woman between 35 and 50 years old in good health and CMV-seronegative. The DNA reads TGCAGCGTTGCCGGACAGGGGGCCCCCTACGAGCAGTACTTC. Its product reads: CSVAGQGAPYEQYF.